A single sample is the source of the 3 T cell receptor beta chains below, sequenced in a study of OX40 agonist ivuxolimab in advanced cancers. Using immunoSEQ multiplex PCR, the repertoire was profiled, and TCRdb retains in-frame clones only, with some absent. The sample records tens of thousands of clones, less than 85% being singletons. This specimen was CD4+ or CD8+ T cells sorted from blood, taken in a trial of the OX40 agonist ivuxolimab. These receptors all come from an adult with an advanced solid tumor such as melanoma, head and neck, liver or kidney cancer.

This sequence joins TRBV12-5 and TRBJ2-7; a possible D gene is TRBD2 (7 bases). Germline loops: CDR1 LGHNT, CDR2 FRNRAP. Trimming pared 2 bases from V and 6 bases from J, leaving 26 bases between. The CDR3 contains 18 residues. CDR3 region: CASGLPSDPDSPGGEQYF. The CDR3 DNA is TGTGCTAGTGGTTTGCCCTCGGACCCGGACAGCCCGGGGGGCGAGCAGTACTTC.

The chain uses TRBV6-1 and TRBJ1-2, with D possibly being TRBD1 (5 bases). The CDR3 is 15 amino acids. CDR1 and CDR2 (germline): MNHNS, SASEGT. V was shortened by 3 bases and J by 3 bases, with 14 bases between the two germline ends. The CDR3 DNA sequence: TGTGCCAGCAGTGACGACGCAGGGAATCACTATGGCTACACCTTC. Amino acid sequence: CASSDDAGNHYGYTF.

This chain uses TRBV19 with TRBJ2-1, with D tentatively TRBD2 (6 bases). The CDR3 covers 12 residues. V gave up 1 base and J gave up 8 bases, with 6 bases separating them. Germline CDR1 is LNHDA and CDR2 is SQIVND (reference sequence). The DNA for the CDR3 is TGTGCCAGTAGTATAGCGGGAGATGAGCAGTTCTTC. This codes for CASSIAGDEQFF.